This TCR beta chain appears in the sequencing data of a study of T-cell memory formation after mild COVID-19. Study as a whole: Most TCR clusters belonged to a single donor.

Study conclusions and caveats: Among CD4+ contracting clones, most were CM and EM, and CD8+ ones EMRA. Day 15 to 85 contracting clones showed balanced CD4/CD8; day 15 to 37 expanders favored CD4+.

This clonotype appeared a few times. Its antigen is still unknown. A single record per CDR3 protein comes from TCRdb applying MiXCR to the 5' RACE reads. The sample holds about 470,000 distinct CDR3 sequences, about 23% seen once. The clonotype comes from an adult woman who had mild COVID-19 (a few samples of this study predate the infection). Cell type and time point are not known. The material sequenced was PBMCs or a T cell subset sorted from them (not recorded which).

Here the CDR3 reads CASSQDFEEQYF. The CDR3 nucleotides are TGTGCCAGCAGCCAAGATTTTGAGGAGCAGTACTTC. The V and J genes are TRBV4-2 and TRBJ2-7; no reliable D call. The V and J ends lost 0 bases and 7 bases respectively, with 7 bases between them. This CDR3 region has 12 residues. Germline V gene lookup returns CDR1 LGHNA and CDR2 YNFKEQ.